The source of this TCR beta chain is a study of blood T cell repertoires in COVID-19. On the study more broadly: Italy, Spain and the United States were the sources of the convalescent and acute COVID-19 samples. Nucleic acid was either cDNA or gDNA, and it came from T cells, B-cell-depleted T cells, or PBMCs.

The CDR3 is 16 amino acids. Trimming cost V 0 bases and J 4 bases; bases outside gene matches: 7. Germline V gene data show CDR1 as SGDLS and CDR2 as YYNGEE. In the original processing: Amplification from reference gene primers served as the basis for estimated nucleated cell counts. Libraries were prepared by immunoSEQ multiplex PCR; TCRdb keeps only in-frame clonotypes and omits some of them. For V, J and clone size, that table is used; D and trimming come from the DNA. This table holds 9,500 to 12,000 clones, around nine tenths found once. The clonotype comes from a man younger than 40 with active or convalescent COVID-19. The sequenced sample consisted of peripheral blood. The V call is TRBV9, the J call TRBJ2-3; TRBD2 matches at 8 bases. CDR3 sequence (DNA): TGTGCCAGCAGCGTAGAAGTAGCGGGGATCTCAGATACGCAGTATTTT. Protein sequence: CASSVEVAGISDTQYF.